This T cell receptor beta chain was obtained from a study of T-cell memory formation after mild COVID-19. At the level of the study: TCR clusters largely stayed donor specific. Study-wide results and caveats: CD4+ contracting clones lay mainly in CM and EM, CD8+ ones in EMRA.

This CDR3 is 17 amino acids long. Trimming took 5 bases from V and 2 from J; bases not matched to a gene: 11. The germline gives CDR1 SEHNR, CDR2 FQNEAQ (reference sequence). On this clonotype: Its specificity is not known.

TCR alpha and TCR beta cDNA libraries carrying sample barcodes and UMIs were produced by 5'RACE using constant-segment primers. TCRdb redid the calling of the 5' RACE reads with MiXCR, one entry per CDR3 protein. The sample holds under 300,000 distinct CDR3 sequences, around a tenth seen once. The V and J genes are TRBV7-9 and TRBJ2-3, with 9 positions matching TRBD2. This clonotype originated in a man in his late teens or twenties who had mild COVID-19 (a few samples of this study predate the infection). Cell type and time point are not known. Sequenced material: PBMCs or a T cell subset sorted from them (not recorded which). In nucleotides, the CDR3 is TGTGCCAGCAGCCCCGATAGGACTAGCGTTCTCACAGATACGCAGTATTTT. Amino acids: CASSPDRTSVLTDTQYF.